A selection of T cell receptor beta chains follows, all from one sample in a study of T cells after yellow fever vaccination. TCRdb used MiXCR to reprocess the 5' RACE reads, holding one entry per CDR3 protein. The sample shows a few hundred thousand distinct CDR3 sequences, about 19% of them seen only once. Here the sequenced sample was PBMCs, taken 15 days after the yellow fever booster vaccination. These receptors all stem from a man aged 30 to 45 who received the YFV17D yellow fever vaccine. CDR3s include the opening cysteine and the closing phenylalanine or tryptophan. A D gene is named only where the DNA matches it firmly. Only some rows state a clone size, as once, few, many or a class for expanded clones.

J | size | D | V | DNA | CDR3
TRBJ1-5 | few | NA | TRBV6-1 | TGTGCCAGCAGCCTAGACAGAGCCAATCAGCCCCAGCATTTT | CASSLDRANQPQHF
TRBJ2-1 | few | NA | TRBV9 | TGTGCCAGCAGCGTAGAACCATCCTACAATGAGCAGTTCTTC | CASSVEPSYNEQFF
TRBJ1-3 | NA | NA | TRBV29-1 | TGCAGCTTTTCATATGGGACTCCTGGAAACACCATATATTTT | CSFSYGTPGNTIYF
TRBJ2-3 | NA | TRBD2 | TRBV5-1 | TGCGCCAGCAGCGGTAGCGGGAGGTCTACAGATACGCAGTATTTT | CASSGSGRSTDTQYF
TRBJ2-5 | NA | TRBD2 | TRBV15 | TGTGCCACCAGCAGAGCCCGCCTTTTAGCGGGAGAGACCCAGTACTTC | CATSRARLLAGETQYF
TRBJ1-6 | NA | NA | TRBV20-1 | TGCAGTGCTGGCAGGCGAGGGTGGTATAATTCACCCCTCCACTTT | CSAGRRGWYNSPLHF
TRBJ2-3 | few | TRBD2 | TRBV5-1 | TGCGCCAGCAGCTTAGGCGGGAGGCAGGCAGATACGCAGTATTTT | CASSLGGRQADTQYF
TRBJ2-5 | few | TRBD2 | TRBV11-3 | TGTGCCAGCAGCTTAGTGGGGGACGCCTCTAGCGGGAGGGCCGAGTTCAGTGAGACCCAGTACTTC | CASSLVGDASSGRAEFSETQYF
TRBJ2-1 | NA | TRBD1 | TRBV28 | TGTGCCAGTCTTTCGGGACAGGCTCCTAAGTATGACAATGAGCAGTTCTTC | CASLSGQAPKYDNEQFF
TRBJ2-2 | NA | NA | TRBV6-5 | TGTGCCAGCGGGACTTACACCGGGGAGCTGTTTTTT | CASGTYTGELFF
TRBJ2-2 | NA | NA | TRBV4-2 | TGTGCCAGCAGCCAACAAGCGGACACCGGGGAGCTGTTTTTT | CASSQQADTGELFF
TRBJ2-1 | many | TRBD2 | TRBV18 | TGTGCCAGCTCACCAGGGCTAGCGGGGCTGGGTGAGCAGTTCTTC | CASSPGLAGLGEQFF
TRBJ2-7 | few | TRBD2 | TRBV10-3 | TGTGCCATCAGTGCACTAGCGGAAAGCTCCTACGAGCAGTACTTC | CAISALAESSYEQYF
TRBJ1-5 | once | NA | TRBV6-5 | TGTGCCAGCAGTTACTCGTGGGGTATCAATCAGCCCCAGCATTTT | CASSYSWGINQPQHF
TRBJ2-1 | few | NA | TRBV7-9 | TGTGCCAGCAGCCCCCCCTGGGGCAGCGCAGAAAATGAGCAGTTCTTC | CASSPPWGSAENEQFF
TRBJ2-2 | NA | NA | TRBV5-1 | TGCGCCAGCAGCCTATCGGGACAGAACACCGGGGAGCTGTTTTTT | CASSLSGQNTGELFF
TRBJ2-3 | few | NA | TRBV15 | TGTGCCACCAGCAGAGATTGGAATACGCAGTGTTTT | CATSRDWNTQCF
TRBJ2-4 | NA | NA | TRBV29-1 | TGCAGCGTTGCCGGAGGGGCGTACAAAAACATTCAGTACTTC | CSVAGGAYKNIQYF
TRBJ2-7 | NA | NA | TRBV7-2 | TGTGCCAGCAGCAAAGGACAGACCTACTACGAGCAGTACTTC | CASSKGQTYYEQYF
TRBJ2-7 | few | TRBD2 | TRBV6-1 | TGTGCCAGCACCCGAGCGGGGGCTCCCTACGAGCAGTACTTC | CASTRAGAPYEQYF
TRBJ2-3 | few | TRBD2 | TRBV19 | TGTGCCAGTAGTATGGGACTAAGCACAGATACGCAGTATTTT | CASSMGLSTDTQYF
TRBJ2-7 | NA | NA | TRBV3-1 | TGTGCCAGCAGCCAAGAGGTTTATGAGAAAGAGCAGTACTTC | CASSQEVYEKEQYF
TRBJ2-1 | NA | TRBD2 | TRBV11-2 | TGTGCCAGCAGCTTAGGCGGGAGGGCCTCCTACAATGAGCAGTTCTTC | CASSLGGRASYNEQFF
TRBJ2-3 | few | NA | TRBV12-3/TRBV12-4 | TGTGCCAGCAGTTTTGTTAGTGGTACGCAGTATTTT | CASSFVSGTQYF
TRBJ2-3 | NA | TRBD1 | TRBV7-8 | TGTGCCAGCAGCCCACCGGGACAGGGAGTCTTGATTCCAGATACGCAGTATTTT | CASSPPGQGVLIPDTQYF
TRBJ2-2 | NA | NA | TRBV9 | TGTGCCAGCAGCGTAGTAGGGGTACCCCCCCGGGAGCTGTTTTTT | CASSVVGVPPRELFF
TRBJ2-1 | NA | NA | TRBV5-5 | TGTGCCAGCAGCTTGTTCTTAGGGAATGAGCAGTTCTTC | CASSLFLGNEQFF
TRBJ2-7 | NA | NA | TRBV18 | TGTGCCAGCTCTCTCCAGGGGTCCTCATATGGAGAGCAGTACTTC | CASSLQGSSYGEQYF
TRBJ2-1 | NA | NA | TRBV15 | TGTGCCACCAGCAGAGGACCCGCTTACCCCAATGAGCAGTTCTTC | CATSRGPAYPNEQFF
TRBJ2-2 | NA | TRBD1 | TRBV29-1 | TGCAGCGTGAGACAGGGGGCTTACACCGGGGAGCTGTTTTTT | CSVRQGAYTGELFF
TRBJ2-1 | few | NA | TRBV12-5 | TGTGCTAGTGGTCCGAGCTGGGAGCAGTTCTTC | CASGPSWEQFF
TRBJ2-1 | few | TRBD1 | TRBV7-6 | TGTGCCAGCAGCCTCGCCGGGACAGGGGTAAACAATGAGCAGTTCTTC | CASSLAGTGVNNEQFF
TRBJ2-1 | once | TRBD2 | TRBV4-1 | TGCGCCAGCAGCCCATTCGGGGCAGGGGATAGCGGGAGTGTCCACAATGAGCAGTTCTTC | CASSPFGAGDSGSVHNEQFF
TRBJ2-5 | NA | NA | TRBV7-6 | TGTGCCAGCAGCTTAGGCGGGACAGACTGGCTTAAACAAGAGACCCAGTACTTC | CASSLGGTDWLKQETQYF
TRBJ2-2 | few | TRBD1 | TRBV20-1 | TGCAGTGCTAGGGCGGGACAGGGTGTTACCGGGGAGCTGTTTTTT | CSARAGQGVTGELFF
TRBJ2-1 | NA | TRBD2 | TRBV5-1 | TGCGCCAGCAGCTTGGGGGGAGCGGGACGCAATGAGCAGTTCTTC | CASSLGGAGRNEQFF
TRBJ2-7 | few | TRBD2 | TRBV18 | TGTGCCAGCTCACCACCTACTAGCGGGAGGTACGAGCAGTACTTC | CASSPPTSGRYEQYF
TRBJ2-7 | NA | TRBD2 | TRBV20-1 | TGCAGTGCTGTACTAGCGGGAGACTACGAGCAGTACTTC | CSAVLAGDYEQYF
TRBJ2-1 | few | TRBD1 | TRBV9 | TGTGCCAGCAACGACAGGGGAGGTGGCAATGAGCAGTTCTTC | CASNDRGGGNEQFF
TRBJ2-1 | many | TRBD2 | TRBV15 | TGTGCCACCAGCAGAGAGGGGACTAGCGGGACGGGCTCCTACAATGAGCAGTTCTTC | CATSREGTSGTGSYNEQFF
TRBJ2-2 | many | NA | TRBV29-1 | TGCAGCGGACAACGGGGTGTAGCCGGGGAGCTGTTTTTT | CSGQRGVAGELFF
TRBJ2-1 | few | TRBD2 | TRBV15 | TGTGCCACCAGCAGAGATCTAGCGGGAGTCAATGAGCAGTTCTTC | CATSRDLAGVNEQFF
TRBJ2-1 | NA | TRBD2 | TRBV9 | TGTGCCAGCAGCGTTGGACTAGCGGGGGCCGTCGGCGTTGAGCAGTTCTTC | CASSVGLAGAVGVEQFF
TRBJ2-2 | NA | NA | TRBV7-8 | TGTGCCAGCAGCTCGGGGCGTCTCGTGGCAGAGAACACCGGGGAGCTGTTTTTT | CASSSGRLVAENTGELFF
TRBJ2-7 | NA | NA | TRBV7-7 | TGTGCCAGCAGCTTAACGGGTAGGAACGAGCAGTACTTC | CASSLTGRNEQYF
TRBJ1-2 | NA | TRBD1 | TRBV7-9 | TGTGCCAGCAGCACAGGACAGGTTAACGGCTACACCTTC | CASSTGQVNGYTF
TRBJ2-7 | NA | NA | TRBV6-2/TRBV6-3 | TGTGCCAGCAGTTACTCGGCGGCTAGCTTTACGGCCGAGCAGTACTTC | CASSYSAASFTAEQYF
TRBJ2-1 | NA | NA | TRBV6-2/TRBV6-3 | TGTGCCAGCAGTTACCGGGCCCCCGTCCGGGAGCAGTTCTTC | CASSYRAPVREQFF
TRBJ2-7 | few | NA | TRBV20-1 | TGCAGTGCTAGAGACCCCCGGGGTTCCTACGAGCAGTACTTC | CSARDPRGSYEQYF
TRBJ2-1 | once | TRBD2 | TRBV29-1 | TGCAGCGACGGGGGGTCCGGGAGCAATGAGCAGTTCTTC | CSDGGSGSNEQFF
TRBJ1-1 | NA | TRBD1 | TRBV20-1 | TGCAGTGCGAGACAGGGGGCGGTGAACACTGAAGCTTTCTTT | CSARQGAVNTEAFF
TRBJ2-7 | NA | TRBD2 | TRBV20-1 | TGCAGTGCTAGAGTTTCTAGCGGTTACGAGCAGTACTTC | CSARVSSGYEQYF
TRBJ2-1 | few | NA | TRBV7-2 | TGTGCCAGCAGCTTGAGAGGGGTCAACAATGAGCAGTTCTTC | CASSLRGVNNEQFF
TRBJ2-6 | few | NA | TRBV19 | TGTGCCAGTAGTCCGGGCCTAAACTCTGGGGCCAACGTCCTGACTTTC | CASSPGLNSGANVLTF